This T cell receptor beta chain derives from a study of beta chain features in type 1 diabetes. General study findings and limits: Shorter templates might be favored by PCR, and equally so in patients and in controls. A moderate, significant TCRB CDR3 shortening appeared in type 1 diabetes across four CD4+ subsets. Compared with healthy donors, patients appeared to share more similar naive, central memory and regulatory TCRB repertoires.

Details on this clone: Its antigen remains unknown.

Trimming stripped 3 bases from V and 3 bases from J, with 18 bases between. The CDR3 contains 17 residues. Germline V gene data show CDR1 as SGHAT and CDR2 as FQNNGV. Using CD45RO/CCR7/CD25/CD127/CD95/CD27, CD4+ naive, central memory, regulatory and stem cell-like memory cells were sorted. Sorted populations all had greater than 98% purity. Expressed TCRB transcripts were sequenced because the isolated RNA had all been reverse transcribed beforehand. The protocol was immunoSEQ multiplex PCR, while the TCRdb copy is restricted to in-frame clones and leaves out a portion. The repertoire holds 200,000 to 300,000 clones, with roughly a tenth as singletons.

Sequencing was performed on naive CD4+ T cells from blood. This chain uses TRBV11-2 with TRBJ1-3; D remains ambiguous. The sequence was obtained from a man between 25 and 39 years old with type 1 diabetes. The CDR3 nucleotides read TGTGCCAGCAGCTTCGCCGGGATCTCGGAGGGTGGAAACACCATATATTTT. Translated, it gives CASSFAGISEGGNTIYF.